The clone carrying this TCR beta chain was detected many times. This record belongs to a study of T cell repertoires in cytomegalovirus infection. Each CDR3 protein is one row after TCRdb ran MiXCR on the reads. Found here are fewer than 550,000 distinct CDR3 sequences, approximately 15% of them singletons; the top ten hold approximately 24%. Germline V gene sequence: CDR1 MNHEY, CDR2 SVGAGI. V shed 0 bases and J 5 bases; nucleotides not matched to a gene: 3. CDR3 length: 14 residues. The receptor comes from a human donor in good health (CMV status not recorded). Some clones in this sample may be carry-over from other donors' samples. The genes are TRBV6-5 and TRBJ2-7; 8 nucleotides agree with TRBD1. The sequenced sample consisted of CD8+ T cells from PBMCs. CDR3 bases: TGTGCCAGCAGTTACTCGTCACAGGGGGACGAGCAGTACTTC. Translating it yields CASSYSSQGDEQYF.